What follows are 3 T cell receptor beta chains derived from one specimen sequenced in a study of OX40 agonist ivuxolimab in advanced cancers. The assay was immunoSEQ multiplex PCR, and TCRdb's table has in-frame clones only and misses some. The table records 98,000 or so clones, roughly 90% of them present only once. Here the sequenced sample was CD4+ or CD8+ T cells sorted from blood, taken in a trial of the OX40 agonist ivuxolimab. The receptor source for this set is an adult with an advanced solid tumor such as melanoma, head and neck, liver or kidney cancer.

The CDR3 coding sequence is TGTGCCAGCAGCATGGACAGGTCGAGGGGCTACACCTTC. It specifies CASSMDRSRGYTF. V and J are TRBV6-6 and TRBJ1-2; 7 positions agree with TRBD1. This CDR3 region has 13 residues. The germline V gene has CDR1 MNHNY and CDR2 SVGAGI (reference sequence). Trimming cost V 6 bases and J 8 bases; bases outside gene matches: 9.

This chain joins TRBV5-1 and TRBJ1-1; 7 nucleotides agree with TRBD1. The ends lost 4 bases at V and 5 bases at J; junction bases unmatched: 8. The CDR3 is 14 residues long. Germline CDR1 and CDR2: SGHRS and YFSETQ. The CDR3 coding sequence is TGCGCCAGCAGCCAACCGACAGGGAGGACTGAAGCTTTCTTT. This codes for CASSQPTGRTEAFF.

This chain joins TRBV7-3 and TRBJ2-3; 7 bases fit TRBD2. Germline V CDR1 and CDR2: SGHTA, FQGTGA. The length of the CDR3 is 15 residues. V lost 2 bases to trimming and J lost 3 bases; unmatched junction nucleotides: 5. CDR3 DNA: TGTGCCAGCAGCTTATTGGGCGGGAGAACAGATACGCAGTATTTT. Protein sequence: CASSLLGGRTDTQYF.